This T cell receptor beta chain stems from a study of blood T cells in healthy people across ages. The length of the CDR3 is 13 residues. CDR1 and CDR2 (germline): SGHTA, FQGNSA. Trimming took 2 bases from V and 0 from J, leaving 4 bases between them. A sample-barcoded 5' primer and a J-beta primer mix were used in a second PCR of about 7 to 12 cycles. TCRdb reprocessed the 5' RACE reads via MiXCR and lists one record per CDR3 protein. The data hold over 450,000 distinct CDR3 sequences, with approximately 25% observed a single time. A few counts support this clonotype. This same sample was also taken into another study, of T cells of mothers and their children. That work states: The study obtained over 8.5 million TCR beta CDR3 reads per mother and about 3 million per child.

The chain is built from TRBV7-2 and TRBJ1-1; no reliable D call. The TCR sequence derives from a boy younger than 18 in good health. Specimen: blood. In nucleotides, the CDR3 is TGTGCCAGCAGCTTAATTTTGAACACTGAAGCTTTCTTT. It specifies CASSLILNTEAFF. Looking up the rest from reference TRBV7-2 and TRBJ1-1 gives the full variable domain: GAGVSQSPSNKVTEKGKDVELRCDPISGHTALYWYRQSLGQGLEFLIYFQGNSAPDKSGLPSDRFSAERTGGSVSTLTIQRTQQEDSAVYLCASSLILNTEAFFGQGTRLTVV.